The clone carrying this TCR beta chain was seen many times. This entry belongs to a study of T cells after yellow fever vaccination. TCRdb processed the 5' RACE reads anew with MiXCR; each CDR3 protein has one entry. The sample records about 52,000 distinct CDR3 sequences, 6% to 8.5% being singletons. Trimming stripped 2 bases from V and 5 bases from J, with 10 bases between. CDR3 length: 13 residues. From germline, CDR1 is ENHRY and CDR2 SYGVKD. The TCR originated in a man younger than 30 who received the YFV17D yellow fever vaccine. The chain links TRBV10-3 to TRBJ2-7; D ambiguous. The sequences come from CD8+ T cells not binding an NS4B(214-222) dextramer, sorted from PBMCs, collected approximately 40 days after the first yellow fever vaccination. CDR3 sequence reads: CAISEVGGDEQYF. The CDR3 bases are TGTGCCATCAGTGAGGTCGGCGGAGACGAGCAGTACTTC.